These 14 T cell receptor beta chains came from one sample sequenced in a study of T cell responses to AZD1222 COVID-19 vaccine. Profiling relied on immunoSEQ multiplex PCR, and the TCRdb table lists in-frame clones only, not all of them. The sample carries around 70,000 clones, around nine tenths recorded once. The material sequenced was peripheral blood, taken on day 0 of AZD1222 vaccination. These receptors all stem from an adult in good health.

This chain connects TRBV19 to TRBJ1-4, with 8 nucleotides matching TRBD1. V was pared by 4 bases and J by 10 bases, with 11 bases of the junction left unmatched. The CDR3 totals 15 residues. Germline V gene lookup returns CDR1 LNHDA and CDR2 SQIVND (reference sequence). The CDR3 region has the DNA TGTGCCAGTAGTACCGGACAGGGTAAATTGGGAAAACTGTTTTTT. It yields the protein CASSTGQGKLGKLFF.

CDR3 sequence reads: CATSDSHRVPDEQYF. CDR3 DNA sequence: TGTGCCACCAGTGATTCCCACAGGGTCCCAGACGAGCAGTACTTC. This chain connects TRBV24-1 to TRBJ2-7; possibly TRBD1 for D (6 bases). Trimming left V 2 bases short and J 5 bases short, with 15 bases between. CDR1 is KGHDR, CDR2 SFDVKD, per germline. This CDR3 is built from 15 residues.

V and J are TRBV7-2 and TRBJ1-1; 7 positions match TRBD1. Germline V gene lookup returns CDR1 SGHTA and CDR2 FQGNSA. With 5 bases clipped from V and 3 bases from J, the junction kept 6 bases outside the gene matches. The CDR3 has 14 residues. The CDR3 coding sequence is TGTGCCAGCAGCCCGGCGGGACAGCACACTGAAGCTTTCTTT. It codes for CASSPAGQHTEAFF.

The V call is TRBV10-2, the J call TRBJ2-5; D is unclear. The germline V gene encodes CDR1 WSHSY and CDR2 SAAADI. This CDR3 is 11 amino acids long. Between the trimmed V and J ends, which lost 6 bases and 6 bases, there was a span of 8 bases. The CDR3 DNA follows: TGCGCCAGCAGGGTCGATCAGACCCAGTACTTC. This sequence encodes CASRVDQTQYF.

In its sample, this clone was seen once. The chain carries TRBV4-1 and TRBJ2-5; D gene uncertain. V gave up 2 bases and J gave up 3 bases, with 7 bases separating them. CDR3 length: 13 residues. The germline V gene encodes CDR1 MGHRA and CDR2 YSYEKL. The CDR3 protein is CASSQFLKETQYF. DNA for the CDR3: TGCGCCAGCAGCCAATTCCTGAAAGAGACCCAGTACTTC.

This chain uses TRBV5-1 with TRBJ1-1; no firm D call. CDR3 size: 15 residues. Germline CDR1 reads SGHRS; CDR2 reads YFSETQ. V was cut by 4 bases and J by 0 bases, with 13 bases left in between. CDR3 nucleotides: TGCGCCAGCAGCCGGCAGCCGGGAGTGAACACTGAAGCTTTCTTT. This codes for CASSRQPGVNTEAFF.

This chain links TRBV6-4 with TRBJ2-2; 8 bases map to TRBD1. There are 14 residues in the CDR3. J lost 7 bases, V lost 7 bases, and 8 bases had no gene match. CDR1 and CDR2 (germline): MRHNA, SNTAGT. The CDR3 loop is CASTPDRDDGELFF. DNA of the CDR3: TGTGCCAGCACCCCGGACAGGGACGACGGGGAGCTGTTTTTT.

The V gene is TRBV28, the J gene TRBJ2-3; tentative D call: TRBD2 (7 bases). The CDR3 extends over 17 amino acids. The germline CDR1 and CDR2 sequences are MDHEN and SYDVKM. V shed 6 bases and J shed 4 bases, with 23 bases lying between them. CDR3 sequence reads: CASSPLRGSKGADTQYF. CDR3 bases: TGTGCCAGCAGCCCCTTGCGGGGGTCCAAGGGGGCAGATACGCAGTATTTT.

The chain recombines TRBV7-6 with TRBJ2-1; 12 bases align to TRBD2. V shed 5 bases and J 2 bases; nucleotides not matched to a gene: 4. CDR1 and CDR2 (germline): SGHVS, FNYEAQ. The CDR3 has 16 amino acids. The CDR3 loop is CASSRLAGETYNEQFF. CDR3 in DNA: TGTGCCAGCAGCCGACTAGCGGGAGAGACCTACAATGAGCAGTTCTTC.

The chain combines TRBV6-5 with TRBJ2-1; TRBD1 agrees at 10 bases. The V segment lost 6 bases and the J segment 4 bases; nucleotides outside the gene matches: 3. The CDR3 is 14 residues long. Germline V gene lookup returns CDR1 MNHEY and CDR2 SVGAGI. Here the CDR3 DNA reads TGTGCCAGCAGCGGGGACAGGGGATACAATGAGCAGTTCTTC. The encoded protein is CASSGDRGYNEQFF.

The J gene is TRBJ2-1, the V gene TRBV27; D not resolved. The ends were cut back, 6 bases at V and 10 bases at J, with 16 bases in the middle. The germline gives CDR1 MNHEY, CDR2 SMNVEV (reference sequence). The CDR3 length is 13 residues. The CDR3 sequence is CASRDLIHSEQFF. The CDR3 coding sequence is TGTGCCAGCAGGGACCTTATTCACAGCGAGCAGTTCTTC.

The rearrangement links TRBV3-1 (or the pseudogene TRBV3-2) to TRBJ2-1, with 10 bases identical to TRBD1. CDR3 size: 16 residues. The V segment lost 4 bases and the J segment 5 bases; nucleotides outside the gene matches: 8. The germline V gene encodes CDR1 LGHDT and CDR2 YNNKEL (reference sequence). The CDR3 nucleotides read TGTGCCAGCAGCCTGAAGACAGGGGGCAAACACAATGAGCAGTTCTTC. It is translated as CASSLKTGGKHNEQFF.

J is TRBJ2-1 and V is TRBV11-3, with a tentative D call TRBD2 (5 bases). Germline lookup yields CDR1 SGHNT and CDR2 YENEEA. Trimming removed 2 bases from V and 5 bases from J, with 10 bases in between. This CDR3 region has 14 residues. As DNA, the CDR3 is TGTGCCAGCAGCTTAATTGGGGAGAACAATGAGCAGTTCTTC. Translation gives CASSLIGENNEQFF.

The V gene is TRBV6-5, the J gene TRBJ1-2, with D hard to call. The CDR3 totals 13 residues. The V end was cut by 6 bases, the J end by 2 bases, with 10 bases between. Germline V gene data show CDR1 as MNHEY and CDR2 as SVGAGI. The CDR3 nucleotides read TGTGCCAGCAGACCGAGGGAGAACTATGGCTACACCTTC. This sequence encodes CASRPRENYGYTF.